One sample yielded the 4 T cell receptor beta chains listed below, sequenced in a study of cytomegalovirus exposure and HLA in healthy donors. The PCR ran on 60 Vbeta and 13 Jbeta primers. Here immunoSEQ multiplex PCR was the method, and the copy in TCRdb shows in-frame clones only, minus some. The repertoire holds some 130,000 clones, with about 79% as singletons. The specimen sequenced was PBMCs. The receptor set was obtained from a man aged 18 to 30 in good health and CMV-seronegative.

In its sample, this clone ranks as medium-sized (0.01 to 0.1%). The chain recombines TRBV29-1 with TRBJ2-6, with 9 nucleotides matching TRBD1. The CDR3 is 15 amino acids. The V segment lost 6 bases and the J segment 1 base; nucleotides outside the gene matches: 4. Per germline, CDR1 SQVTM and CDR2 ANQGSEA. CDR3 protein: CSVRTGDSGANVLTF. Written as DNA, the CDR3 is TGCAGCGTACGGACAGGGGATTCTGGGGCCAACGTCCTGACTTTC.

This chain uses TRBV28 with TRBJ1-3; perhaps TRBD1 as D (5 bases). CDR3 length: 15 amino acids. V was clipped by 6 bases and J by 2 bases, with 14 bases between them. Germline CDR1 MDHEN, CDR2 SYDVKM. CDR3 in DNA: TGTGCCAGCAGACCGGAGACAGTAGCTGGAAACACCATATATTTT. Translated, it gives CASRPETVAGNTIYF. Based on the CDR3 plus reference TRBV28 and TRBJ1-3, the full variable domain is DVKVTQSSRYLVKRTGEKVFLECVQDMDHENMFWYRQDPGLGLRLIYFSYDVKMKEKGDIPEGYSVSREKKERFSLILESASTNQTSMYLCASRPETVAGNTIYFGEGSWLTVV.

The rearrangement joins TRBV9 to TRBJ1-2, with a weak D call TRBD1 (5 bases). The V end was cut by 2 bases, the J end by 3 bases, with 14 bases between. Germline lookup yields CDR1 SGDLS and CDR2 YYNGEE. The CDR3 length is 15 residues. CDR3 sequence: CASSVSPDIYYGYTF. In DNA, the CDR3 is TGTGCCAGCAGCGTCTCCCCGGACATTTACTATGGCTACACCTTC.

The CDR3 coding sequence is TGTGCCAGCAGTTCGACCTCAGGGGGCAATCAGCCCCAGCATTTT. This sequence encodes CASSSTSGGNQPQHF. The chain carries TRBV28 and TRBJ1-5, with D perhaps TRBD1 (6 bases). Per the germline V gene, CDR1 is MDHEN and CDR2 is SYDVKM. Trimming stripped 4 bases from V and 2 bases from J, with 12 bases between. CDR3 length equals 15 residues.